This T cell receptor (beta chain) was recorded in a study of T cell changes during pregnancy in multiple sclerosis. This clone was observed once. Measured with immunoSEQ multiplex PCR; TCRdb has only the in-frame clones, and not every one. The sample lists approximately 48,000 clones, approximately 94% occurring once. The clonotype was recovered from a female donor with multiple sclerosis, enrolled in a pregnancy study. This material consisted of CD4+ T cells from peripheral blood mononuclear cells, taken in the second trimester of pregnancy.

The CDR3 region has the DNA TGTGCCAGCAGCTCTTTTATAGACACCGGGGAGCTGTTTTTT. Protein product: CASSSFIDTGELFF. J is TRBJ2-2 and V is TRBV11-3; no clear D. CDR3 length: 14 amino acids. Deletions cut 4 bases from V and 3 bases from J, with 9 bases between. Germline V CDR1 and CDR2: SGHNT, YENEEA.